Listed here are 18 T cell receptor beta chains from one sample, sequenced in a study of blood T cell repertoires in COVID-19. Only in-frame clones appear in the TCRdb table, and some are missing; sequencing was by immunoSEQ multiplex PCR. The data show 180,000 or so clones, about 88% seen once. Input material: peripheral blood. The receptors here all came from a man aged 18 to 30 with active or convalescent COVID-19.

The chain uses TRBV9 and TRBJ1-4, with D possibly matching TRBD1 (5 bases). The CDR3 runs to 14 residues. Germline-derived CDR1 and CDR2 are SGDLS and YYNGEE. Trimming removed 1 base at V and 8 bases at J, with 12 bases between. CDR3 amino acids: CASSVNVGQEKLFF. CDR3 coding DNA: TGTGCCAGCAGCGTAAACGTCGGACAAGAAAAACTGTTTTTT.

This chain links TRBV5-1 with TRBJ2-1, with TRBD1 matching over 12 bases. The V gene's germline CDR1 is SGHRS and CDR2 YFSETQ. The junction had 14 bases not matched to a gene; V was cut back by 4 bases and J by 12 bases. This CDR3 has 16 amino acids. CDR3 bases: TGCGCCAGCAGCGTAGTCCCGGGACAGGGGGCGATAGGGCAGTTCTTC. Translation gives CASSVVPGQGAIGQFF.

This clone came up a few times. The chain recombines TRBV24-1 with TRBJ2-1; 9 nucleotides agree with TRBD2. The CDR3 spans 13 residues. Per germline, CDR1 KGHDR and CDR2 SFDVKD. V was clipped by 12 bases and J by 4 bases; unmatched bases: 6. This CDR3 reads CASQRGDYNEQFF. The CDR3 DNA reads as TGTGCCTCCCAGCGGGGGGATTACAATGAGCAGTTCTTC.

This clone was seen a single time. The chain links TRBV7-9 to TRBJ1-5, with D hard to call. The germline gives CDR1 SEHNR, CDR2 FQNEAQ (reference sequence). Trimming took 3 bases from V and 5 from J, leaving 5 bases between them. The CDR3 runs 12 residues. Written as DNA, the CDR3 is TGTGCCAGCAGCTTCCCGGATCAGCCCCAGCATTTT. Translating it yields CASSFPDQPQHF.

This sequence joins TRBV2 and TRBJ1-6, with 9 positions matching TRBD1. This CDR3 has 15 amino acids. The V and J ends lost 1 base and 7 bases, in that order; junction bases with no gene match: 2. Germline V gene lookup returns CDR1 SNHLY and CDR2 FYNNEI. The CDR3 protein is CASSEGDRANSPLHF. In nucleotides, the CDR3 is TGTGCCAGCAGTGAAGGGGACAGGGCAAATTCACCCCTCCACTTT.

The V call is TRBV7-2, the J call TRBJ2-5, with 9 bases lining up with TRBD2. This CDR3 spans 17 amino acids. The germline CDR1 and CDR2 sequences are SGHTA and FQGNSA. The trim removed 5 bases at V and 2 bases at J, leaving 12 bases unmatched. Written as DNA, the CDR3 is TGTGCCAGCAGCGGAAGGGGATCGACTAGCGGACAAGAGACCCAGTACTTC. Translation: CASSGRGSTSGQETQYF. Full variable domain (remainder filled in from reference TRBV7-2 and TRBJ2-5): GAGVSQSPSNKVTEKGKDVELRCDPISGHTALYWYRQSLGQGLEFLIYFQGNSAPDKSGLPSDRFSAERTGGSVSTLTIQRTQQEDSAVYLCASSGRGSTSGQETQYFGPGTRLLVL.

This chain uses TRBV2 with TRBJ1-3; 9 bases align to TRBD1. With 6 bases clipped from V and 2 bases from J, the junction kept 14 bases outside the gene matches. The CDR3 extends over 18 amino acids. Per the germline V gene, CDR1 is SNHLY and CDR2 is FYNNEI. As DNA, the CDR3 is TGTGCCAGCAGGGCTGGACAGGGGTGGCGGAGGACTGGAAACACCATATATTTT. The encoded protein is CASRAGQGWRRTGNTIYF.

This sequence joins TRBV7-4 and TRBJ1-5, with no clear D. The CDR3 spans 16 residues. Trimming pared 2 bases from V and 0 bases from J, leaving 11 bases between. CDR1 and CDR2 (germline): SGHVT, SQSDAQ. The CDR3 DNA is TGTGCCAGCAGCTTAAAATTCGTCTATAGCAATCAGCCCCAGCATTTT. This gives the protein CASSLKFVYSNQPQHF.

The rearrangement uses TRBV5-1 and TRBJ1-4; 7 nucleotides agree with TRBD1. CDR3 size: 16 residues. Germline V gene data show CDR1 as SGHRS and CDR2 as YFSETQ. Germline trimming cut 4 bases from V and 3 bases from J; bases unmatched to any gene: 9. CDR3 sequence reads: CASSGGQALSNEKLFF. The DNA for the CDR3 is TGCGCCAGCAGCGGAGGACAGGCGCTATCTAATGAAAAACTGTTTTTT.

This chain uses TRBV19 with TRBJ1-3, with D possibly matching TRBD1 (5 bases). The V end lost 1 base, the J end lost 2 bases, and 24 bases lay between the germline ends. Germline assignment: CDR1 LNHDA and CDR2 SQIVND (reference sequence). This CDR3 has 20 residues. The CDR3 DNA is TGTGCCAGTAGTATAGCACCAGCACACGCCAGCCAGGGTGCTGGAAACACCATATATTTT. Amino acids: CASSIAPAHASQGAGNTIYF.

The chain uses TRBV7-2 and TRBJ1-2, with 12 bases identical to TRBD1. Germline lookup yields CDR1 SGHTA and CDR2 FQGNSA. CDR3 length equals 18 residues. Trimming took 5 bases from V and 8 from J; bases not matched to a gene: 18. CDR3 DNA: TGTGCCAGCAGCACTTTTTCCGGGACAGGGGGCTTATCAGAAGGCTACACCTTC. This sequence encodes CASSTFSGTGGLSEGYTF.

Concerning this clone: Different DNA sequences within this sample yield the same CDR3. The rearrangement links TRBV5-1 to TRBJ1-5, with 8 bases matching TRBD1. Germline trimming cut 4 bases from V and 7 bases from J; bases unmatched to any gene: 7. The CDR3 has 14 residues. Germline CDR1 and CDR2: SGHRS and YFSETQ. Here the CDR3 reads CASSPGQGGQPQHF. The CDR3 DNA reads as TGCGCCAGCAGCCCCGGACAGGGAGGGCAGCCCCAGCATTTT. Looking up the rest from reference TRBV5-1 and TRBJ1-5 gives the full variable domain: KAGVTQTPRYLIKTRGQQVTLSCSPISGHRSVSWYQQTPGQGLQFLFEYFSETQRNKGNFPGRFSGRQFSNSRSEMNVSTLELGDSALYLCASSPGQGGQPQHFGDGTRLSIL.

The chain joins TRBV5-1 to TRBJ2-2; D perhaps matches TRBD2 (5 bases). Looked up from germline, CDR1 is SGHRS and CDR2 is YFSETQ. The CDR3 sequence is 17 residues long. Trimming stripped 0 bases from V and 0 bases from J, with 12 bases between. In DNA form, the CDR3 reads TGCGCCAGCAGCTTGGTGGGGTTGCGGGCGAACACCGGGGAGCTGTTTTTT. It specifies CASSLVGLRANTGELFF.

This chain links TRBV27 with TRBJ2-5; 10 bases line up with TRBD2. The CDR3 has 20 residues. The J segment lost 2 bases and the V segment lost 4 bases, leaving 19 bases of the junction unmatched. The V gene's germline CDR1 is MNHEY and CDR2 SMNVEV (reference sequence). CDR3 protein: CASSSLPSPILAGFQETQYF. The CDR3 DNA follows: TGTGCCAGCAGTTCCTTACCAAGCCCCATACTAGCGGGATTTCAAGAGACCCAGTACTTC.

This clone showed up just once. V usage is TRBV4-1 and J usage is TRBJ2-3; D is unresolved. V was cut by 0 bases and J by 0 bases, with 13 bases left in between. Germline V gives CDR1 MGHRA, CDR2 YSYEKL. The CDR3 runs to 17 residues. The CDR3 loop reads CASSQDLVGTSTDTQYF. CDR3 nucleotide sequence: TGCGCCAGCAGCCAAGATCTCGTCGGTACTAGCACAGATACGCAGTATTTT.

This chain uses TRBV19 with TRBJ1-4; 9 nucleotides match TRBD1. The germline CDR1 and CDR2 sequences are LNHDA and SQIVND (reference sequence). J was trimmed by 8 bases and V by 1 base; bases with no gene match: 5. This CDR3 is 15 amino acids long. In DNA, the CDR3 is TGTGCCAGTAGTATAGGTCGGACAGGGGAAGAAAAACTGTTTTTT. It is translated as CASSIGRTGEEKLFF.

This chain uses TRBV29-1 with TRBJ2-5; 7 bases map to TRBD1. Germline lookup yields CDR1 SQVTM and CDR2 ANQGSEA. The CDR3 extends over 12 amino acids. Trimming at V came to 4 bases and at J to 4 bases, leaving 3 bases not matched to a gene. CDR3 sequence reads: CSVGNRGETQYF. The CDR3, as DNA: TGCAGCGTTGGTAACAGGGGAGAGACCCAGTACTTC.

V is TRBV6-2 or TRBV6-3 and J is TRBJ2-5; 10 nucleotides agree with TRBD1. V lost 5 bases and J lost 2; bases outside the gene matches: 5. The length of the CDR3 is 15 residues. Germline CDR1 MNHEY, CDR2 SVGEGT. The CDR3 nucleotides are TGTGCCAGCAGTCCAGGGACAGGGGTACAAGAGACCCAGTACTTC. Encoded protein: CASSPGTGVQETQYF.